The 18 T cell receptor beta chains reported below all come from one sample, sequenced in a study of blood T cell repertoires in COVID-19. Method: immunoSEQ multiplex PCR; TCRdb's copy keeps in-frame clones and lacks some. The data show over 75,000 clones, 70% to 90% seen once. The sequenced sample consisted of peripheral blood. These receptors all stem from a woman aged 80 or older with acute or convalescent COVID-19.

The V call is TRBV6-5, the J call TRBJ2-7; possible D gene TRBD2, 5 bases. Germline CDR1 is MNHEY and CDR2 is SVGAGI. CDR3 length: 12 residues. Trimming pared 5 bases from V and 5 bases from J, leaving 10 bases between. The CDR3 nucleotides are TGTGCCAGCAGTCGGGCGGGCCACGAGCAGTACTTC. Its translation: CASSRAGHEQYF.

The chain recombines TRBV9 with TRBJ2-5, with 8 nucleotides matching TRBD2. The CDR3 length is 18 residues. The trim removed 2 bases at V and 2 bases at J, leaving 14 bases unmatched. Germline V gene sequence: CDR1 SGDLS, CDR2 YYNGEE. The CDR3 reads CASSVGGVLAGIQETQYF. The CDR3 DNA follows: TGTGCCAGCAGCGTGGGCGGCGTGCTAGCGGGCATACAAGAGACCCAGTACTTC.

This chain joins TRBV18 and TRBJ2-1, with 10 bases lining up with TRBD2. The CDR3 loop spans 16 amino acids. The V gene end was trimmed by 3 bases and the J gene end by 2 bases; junction bases not matched to a gene: 4. Germline CDR1 reads KGHSH; CDR2 reads LQKENI. CDR3 bases: TGTGCCAGCTCACCCTTCCTAGCGGGGGCCTACAATGAGCAGTTCTTC. Translating gives CASSPFLAGAYNEQFF.

CDR3 region: CASSATGVGYGYTF. CDR3 DNA sequence: TGTGCCAGCAGCGCAACAGGTGTCGGGTATGGCTACACCTTC. This chain connects TRBV9 to TRBJ1-2; D is perhaps TRBD1 (5 bases). CDR1 and CDR2 (germline): SGDLS, YYNGEE. V lost 3 bases, J lost 5 bases, and 14 bases lay in between. CDR3 length equals 14 residues.

This rearrangement joins TRBV5-1 to TRBJ1-1, with D maybe TRBD1 (5 bases). V was cut by 0 bases and J by 7 bases, with 10 bases left in between. Germline CDR1 reads SGHRS; CDR2 reads YFSETQ. This CDR3 spans 13 amino acids. CDR3 region: CASSLGGASEAFF. The CDR3 region has the DNA TGCGCCAGCAGCTTGGGGGGCGCGAGTGAAGCTTTCTTT. Full variable domain (rest looked up from reference TRBV5-1 and TRBJ1-1): KAGVTQTPRYLIKTRGQQVTLSCSPISGHRSVSWYQQTPGQGLQFLFEYFSETQRNKGNFPGRFSGRQFSNSRSEMNVSTLELGDSALYLCASSLGGASEAFFGQGTRLTVV.

CDR3 DNA: TGTGCCAGTCTCCCAGGGCAGTTAACTTTTAACACTGAAGCTTTCTTT. It is translated as CASLPGQLTFNTEAFF. The genes are TRBV19 and TRBJ1-1; D is perhaps TRBD1 (5 bases). CDR3 size: 16 residues. The germline V and J ends were trimmed by 8 bases and 2 bases, with 21 bases remaining between them. CDR1 is LNHDA, CDR2 SQIVND, per germline (reference sequence).

This clone was found a few times. The chain joins TRBV19 to TRBJ2-1; a weak D match, TRBD2 (6 bases). The germline V and J ends were trimmed by 4 bases and 8 bases, with 15 bases remaining between them. This CDR3 has 14 amino acids. Germline-derived CDR1 and CDR2 are LNHDA and SQIVND (reference sequence). In nucleotides, the CDR3 is TGTGCCAGTAGTACAACGTGGGACTTCGATGAGCAGTTCTTC. This gives the protein CASSTTWDFDEQFF.

The chain uses TRBV19 and TRBJ1-1; unclear D gene. Trimming removed 1 base at V and 5 bases at J, with 5 bases between. The CDR3 contains 12 residues. Germline V gene sequence: CDR1 LNHDA, CDR2 SQIVND (reference sequence). In DNA form, the CDR3 reads TGTGCCAGTAGTATAGCGGGGACTGAAGCTTTCTTT. Translated, it gives CASSIAGTEAFF.

The CDR3 protein is CASSFGTSGRHNEQFF. For the CDR3, the DNA is TGTGCCAGCAGTTTTGGGACTAGCGGGAGACACAATGAGCAGTTCTTC. V and J are TRBV28 and TRBJ2-1; 14 nucleotides match TRBD2. Germline V gene lookup returns CDR1 MDHEN and CDR2 SYDVKM. V dropped 3 bases and J dropped 5; count of bases not matched to a gene: 3. CDR3 length: 16 residues.

This clone has a single count. The chain has TRBV18 and TRBJ2-3; D not certain. Germline V gene lookup returns CDR1 KGHSH and CDR2 LQKENI. The CDR3 loop spans 17 amino acids. The germline V and J ends were trimmed by 4 bases and 2 bases, with 19 bases remaining between them. Here the CDR3 DNA reads TGTGCCAGCTCACTCACCGGGTCCCCGCCTAACACAGATACGCAGTATTTT. This encodes CASSLTGSPPNTDTQYF.

The genes are TRBV4-1 and TRBJ1-3; TRBD1 agrees at 8 bases. This CDR3 has 17 residues. Per germline, CDR1 MGHRA and CDR2 YSYEKL. Trimming took 1 base from V and 2 from J; bases not matched to a gene: 7. Here the CDR3 DNA reads TGCGCCAGCAGCCAAGCCCCGGGACAGGATACTGGAAACACCATATATTTT. Translated: CASSQAPGQDTGNTIYF.

In DNA, the CDR3 is TGTGCCAGCAGCCAAGATAGATACTATGGCTACACCTTC. Amino acid sequence: CASSQDRYYGYTF. This chain connects TRBV14 to TRBJ1-2; no firm D call. Per germline, CDR1 SGHDN and CDR2 FVKESK. This CDR3 comprises 13 residues. Trimming removed 0 bases from V and 3 bases from J, with 5 bases in between.

This sequence joins TRBV28 and TRBJ2-4, with 12 bases that match TRBD2. V dropped 6 bases and J dropped 12; count of bases not matched to a gene: 18. The length of the CDR3 is 17 residues. Per the germline V gene, CDR1 is MDHEN and CDR2 is SYDVKM. CDR3 region: CASSTWTGKTSGRTQYF. In nucleotides, the CDR3 is TGTGCCAGCAGCACTTGGACAGGGAAAACTAGCGGGAGGACTCAGTACTTC.

The chain carries TRBV3-1 (or the pseudogene TRBV3-2) and TRBJ2-5, with 12 bases identical to TRBD2. The CDR3 is 18 amino acids. Germline loops: CDR1 LGHDT, CDR2 YNNKEL (reference sequence). Trimming removed 1 base from V and 4 bases from J; junction bases left unmatched: 10. The CDR3 sequence is CASSQALAGGPIGETQYF. The CDR3 DNA is TGTGCCAGCAGCCAAGCCCTAGCGGGGGGGCCGATAGGAGAGACCCAGTACTTC.

The chain links TRBV3-1 (or the pseudogene TRBV3-2) to TRBJ2-3; 10 bases agree with TRBD2. This CDR3 has 17 amino acids. Germline values: CDR1 LGHDT, CDR2 YNNKEL (reference sequence). The trim removed 4 bases at V and 2 bases at J, leaving 9 bases unmatched. The CDR3 region has the DNA TGTGCCAGCAGCCCCGCTAGCGGGAGTGTGTCCACAGATACGCAGTATTTT. This codes for CASSPASGSVSTDTQYF.

As to this clone: Sequence at one end of the junction differs from germline and may be a read error. V is TRBV7-7 and J is TRBJ2-7; unclear D gene. Germline CDR1 is SSHAT and CDR2 is FNYEAQ (reference sequence). This CDR3 is built from 13 residues. The CDR3 nucleotides read TGTGCTAGCAGCTTAGGGCCCTCCCGCGAGCAGTACTTC. Translation gives CASSLGPSREQYF.

The chain uses TRBV7-2 and TRBJ2-7; 7 positions agree with TRBD2. The CDR3 has 15 residues. Trimming at V came to 1 base and at J to 0 bases, leaving 3 bases not matched to a gene. Germline assignment: CDR1 SGHTA and CDR2 FQGNSA. The CDR3 nucleotides read TGTGCCAGCAGCTTAGGGGGCGGGGGCTCCTACGAGCAGTACTTC. Encoded protein: CASSLGGGGSYEQYF.

J is TRBJ1-6 and V is TRBV5-5; D perhaps matches TRBD1 (6 bases). CDR1 is SGHKS, CDR2 YYEKEE, per germline (reference sequence). CDR3 length: 15 residues. V gave up 0 bases and J gave up 7 bases, with 11 bases separating them. The CDR3 coding sequence is TGTGCCAGCAGCTTGGCCGGACAGCAAAATTCACCCCTCCACTTT. Protein product: CASSLAGQQNSPLHF.